The text below deals with one TCR beta chain. This specimen comes from a study of T cell changes during pregnancy in multiple sclerosis. Germline CDR1 and CDR2: WNHNN and SYGVQD (reference sequence). V was clipped by 7 bases and J by 6 bases, with 15 bases between them. This CDR3 is built from 13 residues. Sequencing was performed with immunoSEQ multiplex PCR; in TCRdb, only in-frame clones are kept and a portion is missing. This table has around 54,000 clones, about 90% appearing once. The chain joins TRBV10-1 to TRBJ1-1; TRBD1 is a possible D gene (6 bases). This TCR was recovered from a female donor in good health, enrolled as a control in a pregnancy study. This specimen consisted of CD4+ T cells from peripheral blood mononuclear cells, obtained after pregnancy. The CDR3 spells CASKTQGGAEAFF. CDR3 sequence (DNA): TGCGCCAGCAAAACACAGGGAGGGGCTGAAGCTTTCTTT.